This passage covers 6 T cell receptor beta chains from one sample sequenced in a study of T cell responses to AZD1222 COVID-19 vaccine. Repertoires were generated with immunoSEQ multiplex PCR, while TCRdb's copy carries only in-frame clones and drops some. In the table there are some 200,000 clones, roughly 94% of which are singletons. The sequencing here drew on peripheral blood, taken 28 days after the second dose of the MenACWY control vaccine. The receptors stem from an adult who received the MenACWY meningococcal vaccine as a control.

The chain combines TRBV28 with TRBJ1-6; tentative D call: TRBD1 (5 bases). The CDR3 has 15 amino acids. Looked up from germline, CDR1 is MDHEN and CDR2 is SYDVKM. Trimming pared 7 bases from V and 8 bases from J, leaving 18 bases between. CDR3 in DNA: TGTGCCAGCAACAAGGGGCCTCGCTCCTATTCACCCCTCCACTTT. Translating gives CASNKGPRSYSPLHF.

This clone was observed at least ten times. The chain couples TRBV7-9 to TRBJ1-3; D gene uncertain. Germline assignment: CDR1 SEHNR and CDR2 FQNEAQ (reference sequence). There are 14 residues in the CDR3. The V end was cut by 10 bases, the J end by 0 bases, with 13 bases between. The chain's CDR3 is CATSSAFSGNTIYF. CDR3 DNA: TGTGCCACCTCTTCAGCCTTCTCTGGAAACACCATATATTTT.

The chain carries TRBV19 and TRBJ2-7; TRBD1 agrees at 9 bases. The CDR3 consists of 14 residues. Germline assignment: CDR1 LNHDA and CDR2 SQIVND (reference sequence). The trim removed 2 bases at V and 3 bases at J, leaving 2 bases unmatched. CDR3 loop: CASSIRGQGYEQYF. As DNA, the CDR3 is TGTGCCAGTAGTATAAGGGGACAGGGCTACGAGCAGTACTTC.

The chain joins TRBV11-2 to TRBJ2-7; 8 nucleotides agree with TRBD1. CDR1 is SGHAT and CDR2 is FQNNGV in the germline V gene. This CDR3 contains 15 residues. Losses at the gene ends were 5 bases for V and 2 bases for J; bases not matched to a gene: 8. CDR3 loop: CASSATGTGTYEQYF. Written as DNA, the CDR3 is TGTGCCAGCAGCGCTACCGGGACAGGAACCTACGAGCAGTACTTC.

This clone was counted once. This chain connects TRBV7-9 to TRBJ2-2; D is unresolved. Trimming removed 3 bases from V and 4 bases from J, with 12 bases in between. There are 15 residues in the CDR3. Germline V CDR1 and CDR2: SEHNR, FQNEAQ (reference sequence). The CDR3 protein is CASSLAVTGTGELFF. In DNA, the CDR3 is TGTGCCAGCAGCTTGGCCGTAACGGGCACCGGGGAGCTGTTTTTT.

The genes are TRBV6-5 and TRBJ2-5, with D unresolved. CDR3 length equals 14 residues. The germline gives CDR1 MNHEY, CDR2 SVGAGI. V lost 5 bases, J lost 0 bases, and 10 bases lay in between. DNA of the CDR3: TGTGCCAGCAGTAACCCGCTAGACCAAGAGACCCAGTACTTC. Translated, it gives CASSNPLDQETQYF.